This T cell receptor beta chain originates from a study of cytotoxic CD8 clonotypes in ibrutinib-treated CLL. Study-level background: Specimens for response were gathered following a median approximately 12 months of therapy, spanning 6 to 36. Study findings and constraints: Public clonotypes showed up rarely, and on treatment they shrank or held steady. Against age-matched healthy donors, baseline clonality ran higher and tracked circulating CD8+ T-cell counts. The study found clonality rose at ibrutinib response, then fell toward baseline at progression.

The repertoire was sequenced with immunoSEQ multiplex PCR; TCRdb's copy has only in-frame clones and lacks some. The sample has 30,000 to 40,000 clones; about 70% are singletons. The CDR3 is 16 amino acids. The V and J ends lost 5 bases and 2 bases respectively, with 19 bases between them. Germline V gene lookup returns CDR1 MGHDK and CDR2 SYGVNS. Worth noting for this clone: Its antigen is still unknown.

Sequencing was performed on PBMCs, taken at disease progression, from a patient treated with ibrutinib. The clonotype comes from a human donor with chronic lymphocytic leukemia. This sequence joins TRBV25-1 and TRBJ2-7; D is unresolved. CDR3: CASSNSGRSFTYEQYF. CDR3 nucleotides: TGTGCCAGCAGTAACTCTGGACGTTCCTTTACCTACGAGCAGTACTTC.